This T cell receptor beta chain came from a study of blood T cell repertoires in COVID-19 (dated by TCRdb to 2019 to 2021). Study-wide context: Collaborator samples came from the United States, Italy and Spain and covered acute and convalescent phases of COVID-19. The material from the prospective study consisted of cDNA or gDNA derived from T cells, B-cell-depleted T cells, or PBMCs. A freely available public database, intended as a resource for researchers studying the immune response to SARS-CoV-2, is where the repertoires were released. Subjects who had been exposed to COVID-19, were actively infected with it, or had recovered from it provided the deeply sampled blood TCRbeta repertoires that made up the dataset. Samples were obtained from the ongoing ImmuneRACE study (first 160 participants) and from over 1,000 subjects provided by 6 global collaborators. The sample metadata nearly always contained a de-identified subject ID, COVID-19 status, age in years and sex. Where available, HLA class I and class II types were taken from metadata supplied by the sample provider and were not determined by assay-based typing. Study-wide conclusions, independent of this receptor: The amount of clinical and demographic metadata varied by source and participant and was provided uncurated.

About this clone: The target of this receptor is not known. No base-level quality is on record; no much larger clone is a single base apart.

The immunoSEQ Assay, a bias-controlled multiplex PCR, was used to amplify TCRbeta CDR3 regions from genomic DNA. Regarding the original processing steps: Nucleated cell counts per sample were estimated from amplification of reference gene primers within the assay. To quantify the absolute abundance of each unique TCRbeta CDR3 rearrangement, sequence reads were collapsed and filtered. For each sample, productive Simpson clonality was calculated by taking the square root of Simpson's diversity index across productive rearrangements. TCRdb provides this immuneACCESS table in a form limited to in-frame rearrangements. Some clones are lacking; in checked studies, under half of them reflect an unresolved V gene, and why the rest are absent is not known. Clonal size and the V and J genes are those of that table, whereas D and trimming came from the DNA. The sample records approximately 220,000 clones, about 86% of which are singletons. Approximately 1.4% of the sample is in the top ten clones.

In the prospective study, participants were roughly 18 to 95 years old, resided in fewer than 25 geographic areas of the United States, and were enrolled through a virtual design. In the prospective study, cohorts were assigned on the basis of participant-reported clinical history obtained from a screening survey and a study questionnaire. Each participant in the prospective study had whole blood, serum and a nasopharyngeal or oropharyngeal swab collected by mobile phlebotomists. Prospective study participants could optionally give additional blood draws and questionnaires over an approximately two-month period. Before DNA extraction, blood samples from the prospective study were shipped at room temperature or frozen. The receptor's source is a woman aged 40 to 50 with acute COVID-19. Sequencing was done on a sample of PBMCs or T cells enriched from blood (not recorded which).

The DNA sequence reads TGTGCCAGCAGTAAGGGACTAGCGGGGGCCCCCTACGAGCAGTACTTC. The resulting protein is CASSKGLAGAPYEQYF. The V gene is TRBV27 and the J gene is TRBJ2-7; 14 of the junction bases match TRBD2. The germline V gene (reference sequence) specifies MNHEY as CDR1 and SMNVEV as CDR2. The cysteine opens and the phenylalanine closes a CDR3 of 16 amino acids. Kept here is only the CDR3 DNA, which spans 48 bases and is read in frame from base 1. For this chain, trimming is 5 bases at the V end and 2 bases at the J end, and the number of junction bases without a gene match is 5.